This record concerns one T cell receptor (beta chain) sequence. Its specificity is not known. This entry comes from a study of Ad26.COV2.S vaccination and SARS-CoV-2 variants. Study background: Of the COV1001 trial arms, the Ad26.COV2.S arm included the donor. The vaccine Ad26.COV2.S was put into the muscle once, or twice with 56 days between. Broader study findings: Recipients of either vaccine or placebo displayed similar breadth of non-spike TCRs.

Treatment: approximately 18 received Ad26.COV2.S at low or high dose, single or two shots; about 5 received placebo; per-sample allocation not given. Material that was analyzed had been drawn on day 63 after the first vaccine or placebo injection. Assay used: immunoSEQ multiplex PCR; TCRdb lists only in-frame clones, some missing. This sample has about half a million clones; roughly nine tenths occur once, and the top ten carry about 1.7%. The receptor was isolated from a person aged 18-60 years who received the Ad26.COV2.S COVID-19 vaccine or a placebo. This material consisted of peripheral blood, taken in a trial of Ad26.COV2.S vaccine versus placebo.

CDR3 loop: CASSHLRTDSYEQYF. CDR3 bases: TGTGCCAGCAGCCACCTCAGGACGGACTCCTACGAGCAGTACTTC. This chain uses TRBV16 with TRBJ2-7; unclear D gene. Germline loops: CDR1 KGHSY, CDR2 FQNENV. CDR3 length equals 15 residues. Deletions cut 3 bases from V and 0 bases from J, with 12 bases between.